The 7 T cell receptor beta chains reported below all come from one sample, sequenced in a study of blood T cells in healthy people across ages (dated by TCRdb to 2013 to 2016). The library was made by 5' RACE. The reads were generated on an Illumina HiSeq 2500. The second PCR ran for roughly 7 to 11 cycles and used a J-beta primer mix along with a sample-barcoded 5' primer. TCRdb reprocessing: public reads trimmed at Q25 with fastp, clones called with MiXCR, in-frame beta chains kept. Identical CDR3 protein sequences are pooled into one entry, listed with their most common genes and DNA. Within this sample are 1.5 million or so distinct CDR3 sequences, with roughly 45% of them counted one time only. The ten most abundant clones make up around 8% of the sample. The sequencing sample was made of blood. The receptors derive from a woman younger than 35 in good health.

This clonotype was detected only a few times. The V and J genes are TRBV29-1 and TRBJ2-5; 8 nucleotides agree with TRBD1. In germline, CDR1 is SQVTM, CDR2 ANQGSEA. The J segment lost 5 bases and the V segment lost 2 bases, leaving 7 bases of the junction unmatched. The CDR3 covers 14 residues. The CDR3 loop is CSVESPAGGETQYF. In DNA form, the CDR3 reads TGCAGCGTTGAAAGTCCGGCAGGGGGCGAGACCCAGTACTTC.

The V call is TRBV20-1, the J call TRBJ2-3; perhaps TRBD2 as D (6 bases). This CDR3 contains 13 residues. Germline loops: CDR1 DFQATT, CDR2 SNEGSKA (reference sequence). Trimming left V 1 base short and J 6 bases short, with 11 bases between. The DNA for the CDR3 is TGCAGTGCTAGAGTGGGGAGGTTTGATACGCAGTATTTT. Translated, it gives CSARVGRFDTQYF.

Comments on this clonotype: The missing conserved phenylalanine or tryptophan at the end of this CDR3 makes a read error likely. Because the CDR3's place on the DNA is in doubt, the DNA is left out and the CDR3 is given as listed by TCRdb. This chain uses TRBV2 with TRBJ1-1; the table's TRBD1 call for D was not verified on the DNA. The CDR3 totals 13 residues, both ends included. Germline V lookup: CDR1 SNHLY, CDR2 FYNNEI. The CDR3 protein is CASMDRGRTEAFL.

The V gene is TRBV14, the J gene TRBJ1-1, with D unresolved. CDR1 is SGHDN, CDR2 FVKESK, per germline. The CDR3 totals 13 residues. V was shortened by 2 bases and J by 1 base, with 5 bases between the two germline ends. The CDR3 coding sequence is TGTGCCAGCAGCCAAACAAAGAACACTGAAGCTTTCTTT. Its translation: CASSQTKNTEAFF.

V gene TRBV7-3 combines with J gene TRBJ2-3; D uncertain. The CDR3 totals 15 residues. The V end lost 4 bases, the J end lost 5 bases, and 16 bases lay between the germline ends. Looked up from germline, CDR1 is SGHTA and CDR2 is FQGTGA. This CDR3 reads CASSSTVVGGDTQYF. The CDR3 coding sequence is TGTGCCAGCAGCTCAACGGTGGTGGGCGGAGATACGCAGTATTTT. The complete variable domain, with remaining parts taken from reference TRBV7-3 and TRBJ2-3, reads GAGVSQTPSNKVTEKGKYVELRCDPISGHTALYWYRQSLGQGPEFLIYFQGTGAADDSGLPNDRFFAVRPEGSVSTLKIQRTERGDSAVYLCASSSTVVGGDTQYFGPGTRLTVL.

This clonotype was seen once. The rearrangement uses TRBV6-5 and TRBJ2-7; D is possibly TRBD1 or TRBD2 (5 bases each). The CDR3 runs to 13 residues. V was cut by 8 bases and J by 0 bases, with 11 bases left in between. The germline CDR1 and CDR2 sequences are MNHEY and SVGAGI. The CDR3 sequence: CASGGGNSYEQYF. CDR3 nucleotides: TGTGCCAGCGGTGGGGGAAACTCCTACGAGCAGTACTTC.

This chain connects TRBV6-2 or TRBV6-3 to TRBJ2-1; 11 bases align to TRBD2. The CDR3 consists of 14 residues. Trimming took 7 bases from V and 9 from J; bases not matched to a gene: 8. Germline CDR1 reads MNHEY; CDR2 reads SVGEGT. CDR3 region: CASNLAGGPSEQFF. As DNA, the CDR3 is TGTGCCAGCAATCTAGCGGGGGGCCCTAGTGAGCAGTTCTTC.